A single T cell receptor beta chain is shown here with its context. The specificity of this receptor is unknown. A roughly 2.4 ml peripheral blood sample was drawn into PAXgene tubes per donor and stored at -80°C. Total RNA was isolated from whole blood with the PAXgene blood miRNA kit on an automated QIAcube, without T cell sorting. Peripheral blood from monozygotic twin pairs who were concordant or discordant for inflammatory bowel disease underwent deep TCRalpha and TCRbeta repertoire profiling using unique molecular barcoding. For every twin pair, smoking habits were documented, and each individual was categorised as a current, former or never smoker. The library was generated by 5' RACE. Preparation of each TCR library used roughly 3.5 ug of total RNA. For each sample, cDNA synthesis with SMARTScribe reverse transcriptase was split into eight separate reactions. During cDNA synthesis, template switching introduced unique molecular identifiers that contained a 6-nucleotide sample barcode. TCRalpha and TCRbeta cDNA was amplified by two nested PCRs of 16 and 9 cycles, with bead purification after each PCR. Before amplification, the cDNA was treated with uracil DNA-glycosylase and purified using the QIAquick PCR purification kit. The second PCR added Illumina TruSeq-compatible adapters along with sample-specific barcodes. Library quality and concentration were checked on TapeStation and Qubit, and libraries were pooled at about 5 ng each. Sequencing of pooled libraries was carried out on an Illumina HiSeq2500 single-index Rapid Run using 2 x 100 bp reads and custom sequencing primers. In the source study's methods: UMI-based consensus assembly with MiGEC version 1.2.6 was used to correct PCR and sequencing errors. MiXCR version 2.1.1 was used for V(D)J alignment, clonotype assembly and CDR3 extraction. To normalise gene usage, clonotype sharing and MAIT/NKT TCR abundance, the analysis used the top 1000, 10 000 and 20 000 clonotypes per sample. After downsampling to 27 000 UMIs, diversity was calculated as the inverse Simpson index using the vegan R package. Paired Mann-Whitney U tests on discordant twin pairs were used, with Benjamini-Hochberg multiple-testing correction. TCRdb reprocessed the public reads and reports one entry per CDR3 protein sequence, without DNA. TCRdb, rather than the study authors, made the V and J calls. The sample has 200,000 to 250,000 distinct CDR3 sequences on record. Clones ranked in the top ten supply roughly 7.5% of the sample.

This entry is derived from a study of monozygotic twins with inflammatory bowel disease (dated by TCRdb to about 2019). For context, the study as a whole: The complete study included approximately 28 monozygotic twin pairs: 19 IBD-discordant Danish pairs and nine German pairs, of which four were IBD-concordant and five were IBD-discordant. Within discordant pairs, disease-associated traits were sought mainly by comparing IBD patients with their genetically identical healthy co-twins. Each individual had, on average, about 151 000 unique TCRalpha sequences and 181 000 unique TCRbeta sequences available for analysis.

Per the germline V gene, SQVTM is the CDR1 and ANQGSEA is the CDR2. From the cysteine through the phenylalanine, the CDR3 covers 12 amino acids. No DNA accompanies this entry. Results the study describes overall, beyond this receptor: TCRbeta repertoire diversity, by inverse Simpson index, was decreased in IBD patients compared with their healthy co-twins. IBD patients shared fewer clonotypes with other individuals than healthy twins did, most markedly in patients showing signs of disease activity. Repertoire similarity did not differ between concordant and discordant twins, which could be due to limited statistical power. The analysis was unable to tell different T cell subtypes apart. Differing immunosuppressive treatments among patients may have added background noise and inter-individual variability to the repertoires. The results gave no support for a single strong signal or clonotype linked to IBD.

This sequence originates from a human donor with ulcerative colitis or Crohn's disease, or a healthy co-twin of an affected twin (not recorded which). The chain is encoded by TRBV29-1 joined to TRBJ2-1; absent DNA, TCRdb's TRBD1 call cannot be checked. The specimen was blood. CDR3 sequence: CSVGIPGDEQFF.